This T cell receptor beta chain emerged from a study of somatic mutations in cytotoxic T cells in rheumatoid arthritis. Produced via immunoSEQ multiplex PCR; TCRdb's table is partial and in-frame only. The sample yields fewer than 25,000 clones, approximately 80% seen once. Sequencing was performed on CD8+ T cells sorted from blood. This receptor was obtained from a woman aged 50 to 65 in good health.

The CDR3 bases are TGCGCCAGCAGCCAAATACTAGCGAGTCACTACGAGCAGTACTTC. Translation: CASSQILASHYEQYF. The gene calls are TRBV4-1 and TRBJ2-7; 7 bases map to TRBD2. From germline, CDR1 is MGHRA and CDR2 YSYEKL. With V trimmed by 2 bases and J by 3 bases, 7 bases remained unmatched. This CDR3 is built from 15 residues.